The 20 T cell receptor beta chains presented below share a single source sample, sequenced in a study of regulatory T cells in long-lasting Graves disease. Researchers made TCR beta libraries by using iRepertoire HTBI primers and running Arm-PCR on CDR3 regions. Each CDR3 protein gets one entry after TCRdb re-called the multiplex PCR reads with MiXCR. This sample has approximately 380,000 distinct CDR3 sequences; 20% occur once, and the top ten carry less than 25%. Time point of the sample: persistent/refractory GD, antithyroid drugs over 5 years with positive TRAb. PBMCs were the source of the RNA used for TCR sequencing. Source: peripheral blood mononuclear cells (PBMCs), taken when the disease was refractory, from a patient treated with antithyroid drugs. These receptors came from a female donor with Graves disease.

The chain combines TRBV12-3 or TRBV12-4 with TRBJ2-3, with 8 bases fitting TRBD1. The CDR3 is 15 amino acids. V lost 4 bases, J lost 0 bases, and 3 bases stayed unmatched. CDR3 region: CASSSGQVSTDTQYF. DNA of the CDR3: TGTGCCAGCAGTTCGGGACAGGTTAGCACAGATACGCAGTATTTT.

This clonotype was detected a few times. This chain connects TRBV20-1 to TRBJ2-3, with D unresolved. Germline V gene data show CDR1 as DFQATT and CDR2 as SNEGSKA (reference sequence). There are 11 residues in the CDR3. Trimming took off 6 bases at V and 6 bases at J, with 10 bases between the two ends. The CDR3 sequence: CSAPLGDTQYF. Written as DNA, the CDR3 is TGCAGTGCACCTCTAGGGGATACGCAGTATTTT.

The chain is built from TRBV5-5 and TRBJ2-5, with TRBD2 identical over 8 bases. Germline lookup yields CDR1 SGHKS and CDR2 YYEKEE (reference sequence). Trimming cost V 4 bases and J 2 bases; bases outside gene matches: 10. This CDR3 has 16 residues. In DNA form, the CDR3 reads TGTGCCAGCAGCCGGGAGGGGGGAGGGCGACAAGAGACCCAGTACTTC. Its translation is CASSREGGGRQETQYF.

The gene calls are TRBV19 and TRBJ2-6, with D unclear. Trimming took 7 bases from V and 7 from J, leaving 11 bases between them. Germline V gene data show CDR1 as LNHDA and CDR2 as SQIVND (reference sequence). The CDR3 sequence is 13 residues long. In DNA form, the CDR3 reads TGTGCCAGTAAACAGTTAGGTGCCAACGTCCTGACTTTC. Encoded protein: CASKQLGANVLTF.

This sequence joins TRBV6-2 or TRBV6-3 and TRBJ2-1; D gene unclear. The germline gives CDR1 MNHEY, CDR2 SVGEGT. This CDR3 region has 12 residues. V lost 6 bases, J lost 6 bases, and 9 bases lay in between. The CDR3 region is CASRADGNEQFF. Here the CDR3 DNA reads TGTGCCAGCAGGGCGGATGGCAATGAGCAGTTCTTC.

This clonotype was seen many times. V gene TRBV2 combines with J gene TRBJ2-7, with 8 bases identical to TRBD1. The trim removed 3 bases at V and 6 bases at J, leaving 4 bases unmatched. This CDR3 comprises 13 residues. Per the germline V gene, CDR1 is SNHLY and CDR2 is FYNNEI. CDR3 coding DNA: TGTGCCAGCAGTGAGCAGGGGGCTAGCGAGCAGTACTTC. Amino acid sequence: CASSEQGASEQYF.

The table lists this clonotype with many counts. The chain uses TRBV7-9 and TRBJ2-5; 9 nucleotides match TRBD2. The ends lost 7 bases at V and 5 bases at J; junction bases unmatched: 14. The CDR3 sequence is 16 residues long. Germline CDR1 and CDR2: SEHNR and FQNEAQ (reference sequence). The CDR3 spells CASKDLLGLASETQYF. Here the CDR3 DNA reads TGTGCCAGCAAGGACCTTTTGGGACTAGCTTCCGAGACCCAGTACTTC.

The CDR3 DNA follows: TGTGCCTGGACAGGGGGCACCGGGGAGCTGTTTTTT. This translates into CAWTGGTGELFF. V and J are TRBV30 and TRBJ2-2; 7 nucleotides agree with TRBD1. Losses at the gene ends were 4 bases for V and 4 bases for J; bases not matched to a gene: 0. This CDR3 is built from 12 residues. Germline CDR1 reads GTSNPN; CDR2 reads SVGIG (reference sequence).

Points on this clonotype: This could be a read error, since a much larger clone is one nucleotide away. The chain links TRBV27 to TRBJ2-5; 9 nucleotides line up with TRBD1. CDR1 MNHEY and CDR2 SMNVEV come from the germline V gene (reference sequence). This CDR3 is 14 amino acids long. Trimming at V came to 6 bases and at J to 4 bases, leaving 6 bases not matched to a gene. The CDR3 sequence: CASRSGTGTETQYF. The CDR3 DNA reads TGTGCCAGCAGGTCCGGGACAGGGACAGAGACCCAGTACTTC.

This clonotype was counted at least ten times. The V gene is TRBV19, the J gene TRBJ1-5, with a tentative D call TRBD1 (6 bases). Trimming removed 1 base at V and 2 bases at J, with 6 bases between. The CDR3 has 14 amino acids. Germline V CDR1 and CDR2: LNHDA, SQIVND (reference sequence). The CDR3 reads CASSIGTGNQPQHF. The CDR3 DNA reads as TGTGCCAGTAGTATAGGGACAGGCAATCAGCCCCAGCATTTT.

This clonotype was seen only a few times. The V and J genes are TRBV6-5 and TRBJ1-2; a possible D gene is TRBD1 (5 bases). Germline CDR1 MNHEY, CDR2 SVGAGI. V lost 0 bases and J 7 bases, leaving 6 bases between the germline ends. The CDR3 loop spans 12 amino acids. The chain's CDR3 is CASSYSGVGYTF. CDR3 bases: TGTGCCAGCAGTTACTCGGGGGTTGGCTACACCTTC.

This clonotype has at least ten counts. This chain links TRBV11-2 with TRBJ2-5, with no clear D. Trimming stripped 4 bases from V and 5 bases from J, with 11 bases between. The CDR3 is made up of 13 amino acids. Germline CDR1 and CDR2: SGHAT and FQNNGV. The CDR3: CASSSGPPETQYF. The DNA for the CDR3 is TGTGCCAGCAGCTCCGGCCCCCCGGAGACCCAGTACTTC. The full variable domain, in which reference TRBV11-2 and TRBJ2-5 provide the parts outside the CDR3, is EAGVAQSPRYKIIEKRQSVAFWCNPISGHATLYWYQQILGQGPKLLIQFQNNGVVDDSQLPKDRFSAERLKGVDSTLKIQPAKLEDSAVYLCASSSGPPETQYFGPGTRLLVL.

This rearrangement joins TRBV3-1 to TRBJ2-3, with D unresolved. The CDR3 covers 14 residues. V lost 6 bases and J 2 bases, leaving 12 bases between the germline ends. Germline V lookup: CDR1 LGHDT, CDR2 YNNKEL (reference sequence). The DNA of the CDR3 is TGTGCCAGCAGTCCCGACACGACCACAGATACGCAGTATTTT. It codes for CASSPDTTTDTQYF.

CDR3 region: CASSLGVAPYYGYTF. The CDR3 DNA follows: TGTGCCAGCAGCTTAGGGGTAGCACCTTACTATGGCTACACCTTC. The chain has TRBV7-8 and TRBJ1-2; no clear D. The germline gives CDR1 SGHVS, CDR2 FQNEAQ. Trimming took off 1 base at V and 3 bases at J, with 12 bases between the two ends. The CDR3 covers 15 residues.

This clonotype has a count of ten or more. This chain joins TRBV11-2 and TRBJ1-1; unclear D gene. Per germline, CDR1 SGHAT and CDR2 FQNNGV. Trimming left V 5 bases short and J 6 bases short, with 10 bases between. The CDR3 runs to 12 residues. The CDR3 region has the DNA TGTGCCAGCAGCCCGCCGGGATCTGAAGCTTTCTTT. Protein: CASSPPGSEAFF.

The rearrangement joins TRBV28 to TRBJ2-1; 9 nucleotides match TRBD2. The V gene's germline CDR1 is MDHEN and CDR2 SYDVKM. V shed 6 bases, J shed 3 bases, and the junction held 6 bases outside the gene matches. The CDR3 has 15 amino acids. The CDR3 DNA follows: TGTGCCAGCAGCAAGACTAGCGGCTTCTACAATGAGCAGTTCTTC. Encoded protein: CASSKTSGFYNEQFF.

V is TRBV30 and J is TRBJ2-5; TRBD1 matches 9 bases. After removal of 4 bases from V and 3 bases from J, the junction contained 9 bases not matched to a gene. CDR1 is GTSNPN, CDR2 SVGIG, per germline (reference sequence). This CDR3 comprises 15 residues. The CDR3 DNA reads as TGTGCCTGGACGGGGACAGGGCTCTTCAAAGAGACCCAGTACTTC. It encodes CAWTGTGLFKETQYF.

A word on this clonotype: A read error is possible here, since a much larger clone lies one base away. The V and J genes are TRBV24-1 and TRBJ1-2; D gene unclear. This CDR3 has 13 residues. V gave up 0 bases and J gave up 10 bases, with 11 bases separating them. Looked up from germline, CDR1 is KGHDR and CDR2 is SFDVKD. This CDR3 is CATSDLSGVDYTF. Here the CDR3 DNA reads TGTGCCACCAGTGATTTGTCCGGGGTTGACTACACCTTC.

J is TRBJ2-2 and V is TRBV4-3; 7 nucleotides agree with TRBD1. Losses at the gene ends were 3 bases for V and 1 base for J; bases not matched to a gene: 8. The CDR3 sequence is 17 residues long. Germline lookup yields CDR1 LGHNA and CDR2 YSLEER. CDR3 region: CASSHRGGQQNTGELFF. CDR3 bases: TGCGCCAGCAGCCACCGAGGGGGACAGCAGAACACCGGGGAGCTGTTTTTT.

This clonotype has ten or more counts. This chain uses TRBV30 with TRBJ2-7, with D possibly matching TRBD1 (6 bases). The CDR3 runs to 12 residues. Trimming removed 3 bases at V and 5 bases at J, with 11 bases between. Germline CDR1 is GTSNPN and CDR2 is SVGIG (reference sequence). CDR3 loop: CAWSRGHNEQYF. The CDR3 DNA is TGTGCCTGGAGCAGGGGACATAACGAGCAGTACTTC.